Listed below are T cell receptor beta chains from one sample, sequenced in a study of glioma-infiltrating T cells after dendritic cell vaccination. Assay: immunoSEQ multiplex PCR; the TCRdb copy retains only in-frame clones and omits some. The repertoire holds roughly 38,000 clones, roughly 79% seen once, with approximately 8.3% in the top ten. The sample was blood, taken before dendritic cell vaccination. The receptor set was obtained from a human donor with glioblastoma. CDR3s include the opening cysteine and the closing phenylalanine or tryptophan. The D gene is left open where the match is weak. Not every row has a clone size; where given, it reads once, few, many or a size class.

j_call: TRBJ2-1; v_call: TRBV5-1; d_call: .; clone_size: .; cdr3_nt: TGCGCCAGCAGCTTGGACCCCGCTACGGGACAAACGAATGAGCAGTTCTTC; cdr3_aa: CASSLDPATGQTNEQFF
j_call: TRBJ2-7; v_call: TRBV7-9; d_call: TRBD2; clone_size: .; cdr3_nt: TGTGCCAGCAGCCAAAAGCGGGGTCCCTACGAGCAGTACTTC; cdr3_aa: CASSQKRGPYEQYF
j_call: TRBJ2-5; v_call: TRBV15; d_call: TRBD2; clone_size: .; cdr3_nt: TGTGCCACCAGCAGAGCCTGGCCTAGCGGGGAAGAGACCCAGTACTTC; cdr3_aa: CATSRAWPSGEETQYF
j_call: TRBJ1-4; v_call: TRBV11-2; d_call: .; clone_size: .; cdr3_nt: TGTGCCAGCAGCTTGTGGCAGTCTGGTGAAAAACTGTTTTTT; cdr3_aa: CASSLWQSGEKLFF
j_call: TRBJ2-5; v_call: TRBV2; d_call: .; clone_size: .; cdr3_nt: TGTGCCAGCAGTGAAGGGACAGGGAGGGTGGAGACCCAGTACTTC; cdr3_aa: CASSEGTGRVETQYF
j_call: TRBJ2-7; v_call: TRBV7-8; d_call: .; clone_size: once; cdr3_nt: TGTGCCAGCAGCTTATATGGTTCCACAGGGATCAACTACGAGCAGTACTTC; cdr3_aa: CASSLYGSTGINYEQYF
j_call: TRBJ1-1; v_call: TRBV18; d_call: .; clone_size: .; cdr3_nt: TGTGCCAGCTCACCTCTGGGAAATAGGGGAACTGAAGCTTTCTTT; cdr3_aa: CASSPLGNRGTEAFF
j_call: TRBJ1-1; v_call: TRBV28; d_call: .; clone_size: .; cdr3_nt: TGTGCCAGCAGTTTAATCCAGGGAGGGGGAAACACTGAAGCTTTCTTT; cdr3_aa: CASSLIQGGGNTEAFF
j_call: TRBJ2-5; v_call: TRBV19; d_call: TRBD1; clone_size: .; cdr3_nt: TGTGCCGAGAGGCTGGGGAAGGAAGACTGGGACAGGGTTGTGGAGACCCAGTACTTC; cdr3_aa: CAERLGKEDWDRVVETQYF
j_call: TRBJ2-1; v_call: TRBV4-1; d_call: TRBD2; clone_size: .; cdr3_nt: TGCGCCAGCAGCCAGTCCCGAGGGAGGGGAGTATACAATGAGCAGTTCTTC; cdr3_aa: CASSQSRGRGVYNEQFF
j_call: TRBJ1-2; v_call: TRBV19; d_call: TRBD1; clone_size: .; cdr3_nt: TGTGCCAGTAGTATAAGGGACAGGGGTTCGCGGAGCTATGGCTACACCTTC; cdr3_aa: CASSIRDRGSRSYGYTF
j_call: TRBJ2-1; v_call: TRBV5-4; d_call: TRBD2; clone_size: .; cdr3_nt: TGCGCCAGCAGCCCAACACCCATAGCGGGCTTGTTGAATGAGCAGTTCTTC; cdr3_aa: CASSPTPIAGLLNEQFF
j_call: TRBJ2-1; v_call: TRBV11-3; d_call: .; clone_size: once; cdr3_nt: TGTGCCAGCAGCTTAGCGGGGGAGCTCAATGAGCAGTTCTTC; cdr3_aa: CASSLAGELNEQFF
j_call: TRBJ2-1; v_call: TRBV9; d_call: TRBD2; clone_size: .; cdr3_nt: TGTGCCAGCAGCGTTGGCGGGGGGTACAATGAGCAGTTCTTC; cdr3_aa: CASSVGGGYNEQFF
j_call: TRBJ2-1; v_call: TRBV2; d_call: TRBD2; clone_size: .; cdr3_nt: TGTGCCAGCAGTGAACTAGCGGGGGCCTACAATGAGCAGTTCTTC; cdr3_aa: CASSELAGAYNEQFF
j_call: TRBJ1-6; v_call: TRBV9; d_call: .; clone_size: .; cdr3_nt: TGTGCCAGCAGCCTCGCAGCGGGGGCGGGTAATTCACCCCTCCACTTT; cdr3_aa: CASSLAAGAGNSPLHF
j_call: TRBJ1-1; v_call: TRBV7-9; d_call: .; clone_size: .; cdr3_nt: TGTGCCAGCAGCTCTCCTTCGGGTAACACTGAAGCTTTCTTT; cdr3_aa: CASSSPSGNTEAFF
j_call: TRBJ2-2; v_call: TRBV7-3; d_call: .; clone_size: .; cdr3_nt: TGTGCCAGCAGCTCATCCCCGACATTCGCGAACACCGGGGAGCTGTTTTTT; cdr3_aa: CASSSSPTFANTGELFF
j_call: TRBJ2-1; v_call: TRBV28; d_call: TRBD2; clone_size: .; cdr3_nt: TGTGCCAGCAGCCCTCAGGGACTAGCGGGGGCATACAATGAGCAGTTCTTC; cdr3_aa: CASSPQGLAGAYNEQFF
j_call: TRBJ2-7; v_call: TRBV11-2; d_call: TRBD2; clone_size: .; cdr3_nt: TGTGCCAGCAGCTTCAGCGGGAACTCCTACGAGCAGTACTTC; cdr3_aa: CASSFSGNSYEQYF
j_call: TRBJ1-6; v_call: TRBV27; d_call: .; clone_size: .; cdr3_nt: TGTGCCAGCAGTCGGAGCAGGCTCAGGGTTAATTCACCCCTCCACTTT; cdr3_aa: CASSRSRLRVNSPLHF
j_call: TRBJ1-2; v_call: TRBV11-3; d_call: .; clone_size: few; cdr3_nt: TGTGCCAGCAGCCCCAGGGGCGGTTGGGGGGGAGAAGATGGCTACACCTTC; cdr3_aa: CASSPRGGWGGEDGYTF
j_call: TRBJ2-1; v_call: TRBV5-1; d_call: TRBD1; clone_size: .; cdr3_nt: TGCGCCAGCAGGGGACAGGGGGATACCGATGAGCAGTTCTTC; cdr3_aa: CASRGQGDTDEQFF
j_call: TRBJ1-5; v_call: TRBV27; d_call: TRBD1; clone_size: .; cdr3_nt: TGTGCCAGCAGTTTATTCTATACCGGGACAGGGAGCAATCAGCCCCAGCATTTT; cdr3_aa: CASSLFYTGTGSNQPQHF
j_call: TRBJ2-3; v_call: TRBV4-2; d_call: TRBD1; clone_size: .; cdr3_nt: TGTGCCAGCAACAAACGACAGGGTTTGGATACGCAGTATTTT; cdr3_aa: CASNKRQGLDTQYF
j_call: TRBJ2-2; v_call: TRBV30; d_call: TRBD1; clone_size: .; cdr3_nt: TGTGCCTGGAGGGACAGGTCCACCGGGGAGCTGTTTTTT; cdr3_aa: CAWRDRSTGELFF
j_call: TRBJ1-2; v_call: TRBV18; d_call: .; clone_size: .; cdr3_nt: TGTGCCAGCTCACCCTTCTCGGGTCGGGGCTACACCTTC; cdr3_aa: CASSPFSGRGYTF
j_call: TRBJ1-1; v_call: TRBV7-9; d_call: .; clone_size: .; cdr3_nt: TGTGCCAGCAGGCCGGACATAGACAGACGTCCTGGGGCTTTCTTT; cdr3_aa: CASRPDIDRRPGAFF
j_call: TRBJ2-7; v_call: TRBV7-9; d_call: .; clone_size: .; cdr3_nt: TGTGCCAGCAGCTTATCTCCGTTCGAGCAGTACTTC; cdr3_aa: CASSLSPFEQYF
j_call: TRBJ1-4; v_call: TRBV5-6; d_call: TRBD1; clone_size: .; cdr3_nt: TGTGCCAGCAGCTTGGACAGGGGGTTGGGGAAACTGTTTTTT; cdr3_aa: CASSLDRGLGKLFF
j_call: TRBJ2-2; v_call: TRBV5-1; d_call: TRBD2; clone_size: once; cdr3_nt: TGCGCCAGCCGTCCTAGCGGGGGTCGGGACACCGGGGAGCTGTTTTTT; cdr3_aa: CASRPSGGRDTGELFF
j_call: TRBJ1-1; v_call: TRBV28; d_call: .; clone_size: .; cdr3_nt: TGTGCCAGCAGTTTTAGTTGGAACACTGAAGCTTTCTTT; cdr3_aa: CASSFSWNTEAFF
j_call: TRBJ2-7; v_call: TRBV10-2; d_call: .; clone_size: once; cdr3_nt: TGCGCCAGCAGTGAGTTGAGCGGGCAGGTTAGGAACGAGCAGTACTTC; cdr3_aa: CASSELSGQVRNEQYF
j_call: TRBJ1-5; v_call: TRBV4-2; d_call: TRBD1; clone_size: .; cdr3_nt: TGTGCCAGCAGCCAAGATGGGACAGGGGATCAGCCCCAGCATTTT; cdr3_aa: CASSQDGTGDQPQHF
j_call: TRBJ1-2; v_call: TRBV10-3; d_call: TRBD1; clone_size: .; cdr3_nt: TGTGCCATCAGCAGGGGGGACTATGGCTACACCTTC; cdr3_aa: CAISRGDYGYTF
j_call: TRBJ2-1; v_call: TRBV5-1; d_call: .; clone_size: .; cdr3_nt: TGCGCCAGCAGCTTGAGGCAGGGCTACAATGAGCAGTTCTTC; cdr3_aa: CASSLRQGYNEQFF
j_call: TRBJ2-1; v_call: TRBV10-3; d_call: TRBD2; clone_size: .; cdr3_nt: TGTGCCATCAGTGGGGACGGGGGGGACTACAATGAGCAGTTCTTC; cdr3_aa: CAISGDGGDYNEQFF
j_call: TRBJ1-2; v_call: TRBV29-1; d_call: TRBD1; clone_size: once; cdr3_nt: TGCAGCGTGGGGGACAGGGAGGACTATGGCTACACCTTC; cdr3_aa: CSVGDREDYGYTF
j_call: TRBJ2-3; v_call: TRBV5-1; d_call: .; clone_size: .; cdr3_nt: TGCGCCAGCAGCTTGGATGGCGGGGACACAGATACGCAGTATTTT; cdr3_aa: CASSLDGGDTDTQYF
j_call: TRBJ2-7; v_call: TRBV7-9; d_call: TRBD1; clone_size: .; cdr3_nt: TGTGCCAGCAGCTTAGCGGGGACAGGGAGATCGGACGAGCAGTACTTC; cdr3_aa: CASSLAGTGRSDEQYF
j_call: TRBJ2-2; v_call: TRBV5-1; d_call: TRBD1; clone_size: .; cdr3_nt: TGCGCCAGCAGCTCCGAGGGGGCGCACGTCGGGGAGCTGTTTTTT; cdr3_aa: CASSSEGAHVGELFF
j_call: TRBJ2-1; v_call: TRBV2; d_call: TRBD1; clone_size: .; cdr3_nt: TGTGCCAGCAGTGAAGCTGGGACAGGGGGCTACAATGAGCAGTTCTTC; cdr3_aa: CASSEAGTGGYNEQFF
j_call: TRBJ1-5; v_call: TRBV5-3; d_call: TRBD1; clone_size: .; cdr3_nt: TGTGCCAGAAGCCCCGGGAGTGGGACAGTTCCTCCGCCCCAGCATTTT; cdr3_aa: CARSPGSGTVPPPQHF
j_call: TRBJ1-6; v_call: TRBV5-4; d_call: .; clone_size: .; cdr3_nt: TGTGCCAGCAGCTTGGAAGGGACTCGTATCGATTCACCCCTCCACTTT; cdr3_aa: CASSLEGTRIDSPLHF
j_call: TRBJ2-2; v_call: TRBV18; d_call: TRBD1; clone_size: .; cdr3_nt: TGTGCCAGCTCACCAACGACAGGGATGAACACCGGGGAGCTGTTTTTT; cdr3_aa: CASSPTTGMNTGELFF
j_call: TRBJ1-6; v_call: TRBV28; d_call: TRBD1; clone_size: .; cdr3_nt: TGTGCCAGCAGTTCACCAGGACAGGGGCGTTCACCCCTCCACTTT; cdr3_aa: CASSSPGQGRSPLHF
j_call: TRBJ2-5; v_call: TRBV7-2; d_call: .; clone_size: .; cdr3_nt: TGTGCCAGCAGCCCCCAGGGAGGGGGGGCCCGGGAGACCCAGTACTTC; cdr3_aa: CASSPQGGGARETQYF
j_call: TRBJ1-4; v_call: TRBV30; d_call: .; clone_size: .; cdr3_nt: TGTGCCTGTCGTAATGAAAAACTGTTTTTT; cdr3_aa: CACRNEKLFF
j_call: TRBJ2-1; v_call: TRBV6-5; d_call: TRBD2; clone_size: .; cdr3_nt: TGTGCCAGCAGTTACTCTCCTAGCGGGGGGGAGCAGTTCTTC; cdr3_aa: CASSYSPSGGEQFF
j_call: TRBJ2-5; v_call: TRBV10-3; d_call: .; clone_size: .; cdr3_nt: TGTGCCATCAGTGAGCCCGACAGGTCCTTCGAGGGACACCAAGAGACCCAGTACTTC; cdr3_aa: CAISEPDRSFEGHQETQYF
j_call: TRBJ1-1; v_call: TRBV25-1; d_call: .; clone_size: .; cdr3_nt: TGTGCCAGCAGTGAATATTATGGAGCAGCCGAAGCTTTCTTT; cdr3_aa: CASSEYYGAAEAFF
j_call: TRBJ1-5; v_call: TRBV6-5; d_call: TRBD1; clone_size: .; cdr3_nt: TGTGCCAGCAGTGCAAAGACAGGGGGCGTGCAGCCCCAGCATTTT; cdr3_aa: CASSAKTGGVQPQHF
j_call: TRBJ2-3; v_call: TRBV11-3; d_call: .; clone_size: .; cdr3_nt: TGTGCCAGCAGCTTCATCAAACGGGTCCAGACTAGCACAGATACGCAGTATTTT; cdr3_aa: CASSFIKRVQTSTDTQYF
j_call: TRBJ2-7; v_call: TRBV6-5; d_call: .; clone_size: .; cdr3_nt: TGTGCCAGCAGTTTAGACAGTCTCTCCTACGAGCAGTACTTC; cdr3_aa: CASSLDSLSYEQYF
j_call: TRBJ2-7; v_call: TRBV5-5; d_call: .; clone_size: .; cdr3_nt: TGTGCCAGCAGCTCGCCGGACATATACGAGCAGTACTTC; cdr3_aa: CASSSPDIYEQYF